The entry that follows covers one T cell receptor (beta chain) sequence. TCRdb's copy holds only in-frame clones and misses some; the assay was immunoSEQ multiplex PCR. The sample has approximately 20,000 clones; roughly 87% are singletons. CDR3 length: 18 amino acids. J gave up 8 bases and V 2 bases, and 20 bases lay outside the gene matches. Germline values: CDR1 MNHEY, CDR2 SMNVEV (reference sequence). This sample was included in a study of T cells after posttransplantation cyclophosphamide. A marrow graft followed busulfan-fludarabine conditioning, with cyclophosphamide on days +3 and +4. Sequences were derived from PBMCs, sampled after allogeneic stem cell transplant with posttransplant cyclophosphamide. The J gene is TRBJ1-2, the V gene TRBV27; 7 nucleotides align to TRBD1. This clonotype was obtained from a female patient in her 40s who received an allogeneic stem cell transplant from a related donor, was CMV-positive, and had no GVHD. The T cells may partly be graft donor cells. CDR3 in DNA: TGTGCCAGCAGTTTAAAGCCGGGTATTCTGACAGGGCAATCAGGCTACACCTTC. It yields the protein CASSLKPGILTGQSGYTF.